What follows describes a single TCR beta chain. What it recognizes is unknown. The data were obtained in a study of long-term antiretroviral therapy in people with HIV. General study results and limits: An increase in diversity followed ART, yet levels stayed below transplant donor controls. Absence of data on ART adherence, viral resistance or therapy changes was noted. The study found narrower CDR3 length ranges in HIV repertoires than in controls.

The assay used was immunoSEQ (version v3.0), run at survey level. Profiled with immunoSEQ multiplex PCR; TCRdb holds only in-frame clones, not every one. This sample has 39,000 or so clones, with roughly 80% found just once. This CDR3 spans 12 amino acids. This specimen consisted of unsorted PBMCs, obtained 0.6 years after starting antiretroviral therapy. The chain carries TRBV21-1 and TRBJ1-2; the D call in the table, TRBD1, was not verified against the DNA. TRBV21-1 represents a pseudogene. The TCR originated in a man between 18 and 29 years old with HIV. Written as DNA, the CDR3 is TGTGCCAGCAGCAACCAGGGGAATGGCTACACCTTC. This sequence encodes CASSNQGNGYTF.